The 30 T cell receptor beta chains reported below all come from one sample, sequenced in a study of T cell changes during pregnancy in multiple sclerosis. Assay: immunoSEQ multiplex PCR; the TCRdb copy retains only in-frame clones and omits some. The sample consists of some 100,000 clones, around nine tenths of them appearing once. Here the sequenced sample was peripheral blood, taken in the second trimester of pregnancy. The receptors were sampled from a female donor with multiple sclerosis, enrolled in a pregnancy study.

The V gene is TRBV27, the J gene TRBJ2-7; 12 positions agree with TRBD2. The trim removed 6 bases at V and 4 bases at J, leaving 7 bases unmatched. This CDR3 has 15 residues. CDR1 is MNHEY, CDR2 SMNVEV, per germline (reference sequence). As DNA, the CDR3 is TGTGCCAGCAGCTCCCCTAGCGGGAGGGTGTACGAGCAGTACTTC. It encodes CASSSPSGRVYEQYF.

This clone was observed a few times. V is TRBV19 and J is TRBJ1-1; no clear D gene. The V end was cut by 3 bases, the J end by 6 bases, with 11 bases between. There are 13 residues in the CDR3. From germline, CDR1 is LNHDA and CDR2 SQIVND (reference sequence). In DNA form, the CDR3 reads TGTGCCAGTAGTATCCTAAACCACGCTGAAGCTTTCTTT. Translating it yields CASSILNHAEAFF.

This sequence joins TRBV6-5 and TRBJ2-4; 8 bases fit TRBD2. Germline V gives CDR1 MNHEY, CDR2 SVGAGI. V shed 5 bases and J 6 bases; nucleotides not matched to a gene: 9. The CDR3 is made up of 15 amino acids. The DNA of the CDR3 is TGTGCCAGCAGTAGGGGGATAGCGGGACGAAACATTCAGTACTTC. Translation: CASSRGIAGRNIQYF.

This chain links TRBV6-5 with TRBJ1-2; maybe TRBD1 (5 bases). Trimming took 8 bases from V and 8 from J, leaving 15 bases between them. The CDR3 extends over 12 amino acids. The germline gives CDR1 MNHEY, CDR2 SVGAGI. The CDR3 is CASSVRGGGYTF. The DNA of the CDR3 is TGTGCCAGCTCAGTGAGGGGAGGCGGCTACACCTTC.

J is TRBJ2-7 and V is TRBV4-1; 7 bases agree with TRBD2. V lost 4 bases and J lost 2; bases outside the gene matches: 8. CDR1 is MGHRA, CDR2 YSYEKL, per germline. The CDR3 length is 15 residues. CDR3 sequence: CASSRGGDAAYEQYF. Written as DNA, the CDR3 is TGCGCCAGCAGCCGGGGGGGGGACGCAGCCTACGAGCAGTACTTC.

The CDR3 region has the DNA TGTGCCATCAGTGAGTCTTGGGAGGGGACGCAGTATTTT. The encoded protein is CAISESWEGTQYF. The rearrangement uses TRBV10-3 and TRBJ2-3; TRBD2 matches at 7 bases. Looked up from germline, CDR1 is ENHRY and CDR2 is SYGVKD. This CDR3 contains 13 residues. The J segment lost 9 bases and the V segment lost 0 bases, leaving 3 bases of the junction unmatched.

This clone was detected once. The chain joins TRBV6-1 to TRBJ1-3; perhaps TRBD1 as D (6 bases). The CDR3 totals 15 residues. Germline-derived CDR1 and CDR2 are MNHNS and SASEGT. Trimming stripped 5 bases from V and 1 base from J, with 12 bases between. The CDR3 DNA reads as TGTGCCAGCAGTAGAAACAGGGAATCTGGAAACACCATATATTTT. Protein product: CASSRNRESGNTIYF.

CDR3 DNA: TGTGCCAGCAGTTTGTCGTCGCCGGGACTAGCGGGGAGGAATGAGCAGTTCTTC. Translated: CASSLSSPGLAGRNEQFF. The chain has TRBV27 and TRBJ2-1; 13 bases line up with TRBD2. Germline CDR1 and CDR2: MNHEY and SMNVEV (reference sequence). This CDR3 region has 18 residues. V shed 3 bases, J shed 7 bases, and the junction held 12 bases outside the gene matches.

V is TRBV6-5 and J is TRBJ1-6; D possibly corresponds to TRBD1 (5 bases). V lost 6 bases, J lost 7 bases, and 16 bases lay in between. This CDR3 spans 15 amino acids. The germline V gene has CDR1 MNHEY and CDR2 SVGAGI. The CDR3 sequence: CASRPGGGRNSPLHF. The CDR3 DNA follows: TGTGCCAGCAGGCCCGGGGGGGGACGAAATTCACCCCTCCACTTT.

As DNA, the CDR3 is TGTGCCAGCAGCGTAACAGAAGGGAGGGCTGAAGCTTTCTTT. Its translation: CASSVTEGRAEAFF. This sequence joins TRBV9 and TRBJ1-1; unclear D gene. V lost 1 base and J lost 6, with 13 bases in between. Germline lookup yields CDR1 SGDLS and CDR2 YYNGEE. This CDR3 contains 14 residues.

The chain recombines TRBV5-1 with TRBJ2-7, with TRBD1 as a possible D gene (5 bases). This CDR3 has 14 residues. CDR1 is SGHRS and CDR2 is YFSETQ in the germline V gene. Trimming stripped 0 bases from V and 2 bases from J, with 9 bases between. The CDR3 DNA reads as TGCGCCAGCAGCTTGGAGATGGGGCCCTACGAGCAGTACTTC. Its protein is CASSLEMGPYEQYF.

As for this clone: One end of the junction does not line up with germline, which may come from a read error. This rearrangement joins TRBV9 to TRBJ2-1; 8 bases fit TRBD1. In germline, CDR1 is SGDLS, CDR2 YYNGEE. CDR3 length: 12 residues. CDR3 sequence: CASSTTPGGMIF. Here the CDR3 DNA reads TGTGCCAGCAGCACAACACCAGGGGGCATGATCTTC. The full variable domain, in which reference TRBV9 and TRBJ2-1 provide the parts outside the CDR3, is DSGVTQTPKHLITATGQRVTLRCSPRSGDLSVYWYQQSLDQGLQFLIQYYNGEERAKGNILERFSAQQFPDLHSELNLSSLELGDSALYFCASSTTPGGMIFGPGTRLTVL.

The V and J genes are TRBV5-8 and TRBJ2-7; 9 positions match TRBD2. The CDR3 length is 15 residues. With 6 bases clipped from V and 5 bases from J, the junction kept 12 bases outside the gene matches. Germline V CDR1 and CDR2: SGHTS, YDEGEE. CDR3 DNA sequence: TGTGCCAGCATAAGTCCGGGACTAGCCCTCCACGAGCAGTACTTC. Protein: CASISPGLALHEQYF.

This chain joins TRBV2 and TRBJ2-3, with TRBD2 identical over 9 bases. Per the germline V gene, CDR1 is SNHLY and CDR2 is FYNNEI. V was clipped by 10 bases and J by 6 bases; unmatched bases: 8. CDR3 length: 13 residues. The CDR3 protein is CATSGTSFDTQYF. CDR3 in DNA: TGTGCCACCTCCGGGACTAGCTTCGATACGCAGTATTTT.

This clone was observed a single time. V is TRBV2 and J is TRBJ1-2; D is undetermined. The CDR3 consists of 15 residues. CDR1 is SNHLY, CDR2 FYNNEI, per germline. V dropped 1 base and J dropped 4 bases, with 13 bases sitting between them. The CDR3 is CASSEGAGTTYGYTF. The CDR3 coding sequence is TGTGCCAGCAGTGAAGGGGCAGGAACGACCTATGGCTACACCTTC.

The chain joins TRBV27 to TRBJ1-5; 7 bases agree with TRBD1. With 7 bases clipped from V and 2 bases from J, the junction kept 11 bases outside the gene matches. From germline, CDR1 is MNHEY and CDR2 SMNVEV (reference sequence). The CDR3 spans 16 residues. DNA for the CDR3: TGTGCCAGCAAGTGGACAGGTGGTCCCGGCAATCAGCCCCAGCATTTT. Encoded protein: CASKWTGGPGNQPQHF.

The chain carries TRBV30 and TRBJ1-6; D is ambiguous. Germline CDR1 and CDR2: GTSNPN and SVGIG (reference sequence). Trimming removed 1 base at V and 9 bases at J, with 10 bases between. The CDR3 contains 13 residues. The CDR3 spells CAWSEGGSSPLHF. The CDR3 DNA reads TGTGCCTGGAGTGAGGGAGGATCTTCACCCCTCCACTTT.

The chain carries TRBV6-5 and TRBJ1-6; tentatively, D is TRBD1 (6 bases). The CDR3 is made up of 13 amino acids. Trimming took off 6 bases at V and 10 bases at J, with 13 bases between the two ends. The germline V gene has CDR1 MNHEY and CDR2 SVGAGI. CDR3 region: CASSDTGRSPLHF. CDR3 coding DNA: TGTGCCAGCAGCGATACAGGGCGCTCACCCCTCCACTTT.

This rearrangement joins TRBV5-1 to TRBJ2-1, with 9 nucleotides matching TRBD2. The length of the CDR3 is 18 residues. Germline values: CDR1 SGHRS, CDR2 YFSETQ. V lost 0 bases, J lost 7 bases, and 14 bases stayed unmatched. The CDR3 coding sequence is TGCGCCAGCAGCTTGGAGGTATCGAAGCGGGGGGCTCGGAATGAGCAGTTCTTC. Its translation is CASSLEVSKRGARNEQFF.

This clone came up once. The CDR3 loop reads CASSGRLETGDTEAFF. The CDR3 DNA follows: TGTGCCAGCAGCGGTCGTCTCGAGACCGGGGACACTGAAGCTTTCTTT. The chain employs TRBV9 and TRBJ1-1; D gene unclear. Between the trimmed V and J ends, which lost 3 bases and 3 bases, there was a span of 18 bases. Germline loops: CDR1 SGDLS, CDR2 YYNGEE. The length of the CDR3 is 16 residues. Using reference TRBV9 and TRBJ1-1 for the parts outside the CDR3, the full variable domain is DSGVTQTPKHLITATGQRVTLRCSPRSGDLSVYWYQQSLDQGLQFLIQYYNGEERAKGNILERFSAQQFPDLHSELNLSSLELGDSALYFCASSGRLETGDTEAFFGQGTRLTVV.

The rearrangement uses TRBV19 and TRBJ1-6, with 8 positions matching TRBD1. This CDR3 contains 14 residues. Losses at the gene ends were 4 bases for V and 10 bases for J; bases not matched to a gene: 6. Per germline, CDR1 LNHDA and CDR2 SQIVND (reference sequence). The CDR3, as DNA: TGTGCCAGTAGTACCAGGACAGGGCGGTCACCCCTCCACTTT. This sequence encodes CASSTRTGRSPLHF.

This clone was counted between two and nine times. The rearrangement links TRBV2 to TRBJ2-3; a weak D match, TRBD2 (6 bases). The ends were cut back, 7 bases at V and 8 bases at J, with 16 bases in the middle. This CDR3 contains 13 residues. Per germline, CDR1 SNHLY and CDR2 FYNNEI. CDR3 region: CASTESKAGTQYF. As DNA, the CDR3 is TGTGCCAGCACCGAGTCAAAAGCGGGTACGCAGTATTTT.

V gene TRBV5-1 combines with J gene TRBJ2-7, with D possibly TRBD2 on 6 matching bases. Trimming stripped 10 bases from V and 1 base from J, with 15 bases between. The CDR3 length is 13 residues. Germline V gives CDR1 SGHRS, CDR2 YFSETQ. CDR3 residues: CAAGLFGSYEQYF. As DNA, the CDR3 is TGCGCCGCGGGGCTTTTTGGGTCCTACGAGCAGTACTTC. Looking up the rest from reference TRBV5-1 and TRBJ2-7 gives the full variable domain: KAGVTQTPRYLIKTRGQQVTLSCSPISGHRSVSWYQQTPGQGLQFLFEYFSETQRNKGNFPGRFSGRQFSNSRSEMNVSTLELGDSALYLCAAGLFGSYEQYFGPGTRLTVT.

The chain carries TRBV20-1 and TRBJ1-1; no definite D call. The CDR3 totals 11 residues. Germline CDR1 is DFQATT and CDR2 is SNEGSKA (reference sequence). V dropped 3 bases and J dropped 1 base, with 3 bases sitting between them. CDR3 loop: CSASRNTEAFF. CDR3 coding DNA: TGCAGTGCTAGCCGGAACACTGAAGCTTTCTTT.

This chain connects TRBV7-3 to TRBJ2-1; D not resolved. The CDR3 consists of 15 residues. Trimming removed 5 bases at V and 0 bases at J, with 11 bases between. Germline V gives CDR1 SGHTA, CDR2 FQGTGA. CDR3 region: CASSPYPSSYNEQFF. DNA of the CDR3: TGTGCCAGCAGCCCGTACCCGAGCTCCTACAATGAGCAGTTCTTC.

This chain joins TRBV9 and TRBJ2-1, with D possibly TRBD2 on 6 matching bases. The CDR3 is 19 residues long. V lost 7 bases to trimming and J lost 0 bases, with 26 bases between them. Germline values: CDR1 SGDLS, CDR2 YYNGEE. In DNA, the CDR3 is TGTGCCAGCGCCACTCGCCCTGACAGCCGGGAGTCCTCCTACAATGAGCAGTTCTTC. Its protein is CASATRPDSRESSYNEQFF. Together with reference TRBV9 and TRBJ2-1, the CDR3 gives the full variable domain: DSGVTQTPKHLITATGQRVTLRCSPRSGDLSVYWYQQSLDQGLQFLIQYYNGEERAKGNILERFSAQQFPDLHSELNLSSLELGDSALYFCASATRPDSRESSYNEQFFGPGTRLTVL.

This clone was picked up a small number of times. The chain is built from TRBV19 and TRBJ2-3, with TRBD2 matching over 12 bases. The V gene end was trimmed by 5 bases and the J gene end by 2 bases; junction bases not matched to a gene: 5. Per the germline V gene, CDR1 is LNHDA and CDR2 is SQIVND (reference sequence). The CDR3 is made up of 16 amino acids. CDR3 DNA: TGTGCCAGTAGTGGAAGACTAGCGGGGGTCACAGATACGCAGTATTTT. Its translation: CASSGRLAGVTDTQYF.

The chain has TRBV7-3 and TRBJ2-3; 8 bases match TRBD1. Germline CDR1 SGHTA, CDR2 FQGTGA. The ends lost 6 bases at V and 1 base at J; junction bases unmatched: 18. The CDR3 extends over 19 amino acids. The DNA of the CDR3 is TGTGCCAGCAGAAATCCTCCGGGGACAGGAGCCCCTGGCACAGATACGCAGTATTTT. Translation: CASRNPPGTGAPGTDTQYF. Drawing the rest from reference TRBV7-3 and TRBJ2-3, the complete variable domain is GAGVSQTPSNKVTEKGKYVELRCDPISGHTALYWYRQSLGQGPEFLIYFQGTGAADDSGLPNDRFFAVRPEGSVSTLKIQRTERGDSAVYLCASRNPPGTGAPGTDTQYFGPGTRLTVL.

The chain joins TRBV2 to TRBJ2-2; D possibly corresponds to TRBD1 (5 bases). The V and J ends lost 3 bases and 7 bases respectively, with 15 bases between them. The CDR3 is 15 residues long. In germline, CDR1 is SNHLY, CDR2 FYNNEI. The CDR3 sequence: CASSEMAGNLGELFF. CDR3 in DNA: TGTGCCAGCAGTGAGATGGCAGGGAACCTCGGGGAGCTGTTTTTT. The full variable domain, rest sourced from reference TRBV2 and TRBJ2-2, is EPEVTQTPSHQVTQMGQEVILRCVPISNHLYFYWYRQILGQKVEFLVSFYNNEISEKSEIFDDQFSVERPDGSNFTLKIRSTKLEDSAMYFCASSEMAGNLGELFFGEGSRLTVL.

This clone was seen just once. The gene calls are TRBV7-6 and TRBJ1-1, with D uncertain. Germline V gene sequence: CDR1 SGHVS, CDR2 FNYEAQ. CDR3 length equals 14 residues. Trimming took off 1 base at V and 5 bases at J, with 11 bases between the two ends. CDR3: CASSLGGLRTEAFF. The CDR3 bases are TGTGCCAGCAGCTTAGGAGGGTTGAGAACTGAAGCTTTCTTT.